A single sample is the source of the 32 T cell receptor beta chains below, sequenced in a study of regulatory T cells in long-lasting Graves disease. Arm-PCR of CDR3 regions with iRepertoire HTBI primers generated TCR beta libraries. TCRdb used MiXCR to reprocess the multiplex PCR reads, holding one entry per CDR3 protein. The repertoire holds 700,000 or so distinct CDR3 sequences, with about 32% as singletons. As to time point: persistent/refractory GD, antithyroid drugs over 5 years with positive TRAb. PBMCs provided the RNA from which the TCR library was made. Specimen: peripheral blood mononuclear cells (PBMCs), collected when the disease was refractory, from a patient treated with antithyroid drugs. The source is a female donor with Graves disease.

The rearrangement links TRBV30 to TRBJ1-1; no clear D gene. Germline loops: CDR1 GTSNPN, CDR2 SVGIG (reference sequence). V lost 2 bases, J lost 6 bases, and 7 bases lay in between. The CDR3 has 11 amino acids. The CDR3 region is CAWSQESEAFF. The CDR3 nucleotides read TGTGCCTGGAGTCAAGAATCTGAAGCTTTCTTT.

The chain employs TRBV7-7 and TRBJ2-5; the match to TRBD1 covers 7 bases. With 4 bases clipped from V and 3 bases from J, the junction kept 8 bases outside the gene matches. The CDR3 is 15 residues long. Germline V gene data show CDR1 as SSHAT and CDR2 as FNYEAQ (reference sequence). The CDR3 reads CASSSLGQQEETQYF. CDR3 DNA: TGTGCCAGCAGCTCCCTGGGACAGCAAGAAGAGACCCAGTACTTC.

This clonotype was seen more than once but under ten times. V is TRBV19 and J is TRBJ1-5, with D maybe TRBD1 (5 bases). Germline CDR1 reads LNHDA; CDR2 reads SQIVND (reference sequence). This CDR3 contains 13 residues. V was shortened by 7 bases and J by 5 bases, with 12 bases between the two germline ends. Written as DNA, the CDR3 is TGTGCCAGTAACTACAGGCAAGATCAGCCCCAGCATTTT. It yields the protein CASNYRQDQPQHF.

This clonotype was recorded only once. The chain links TRBV5-1 to TRBJ1-5, with D maybe TRBD1 (5 bases). V lost 4 bases and J 1 base, leaving 15 bases between the germline ends. The CDR3 loop spans 16 amino acids. Germline CDR1 SGHRS, CDR2 YFSETQ. DNA of the CDR3: TGCGCCAGCAGCCTAGAAGGGCAGGGAAGCAATCAGCCCCAGCATTTT. Translation: CASSLEGQGSNQPQHF.

The V and J genes are TRBV14 and TRBJ1-1; D is uncertain. The CDR3 covers 15 residues. Germline CDR1 SGHDN, CDR2 FVKESK. V shed 6 bases and J shed 2 bases, with 16 bases lying between them. CDR3 DNA sequence: TGTGCCAGCAGGAGGACCGGGAGGGAAAACACTGAAGCTTTCTTT. It is translated as CASRRTGRENTEAFF.

The CDR3: CSVVPPEINYGYTF. CDR3 DNA sequence: TGCAGCGTTGTCCCCCCAGAGATTAACTATGGCTACACCTTC. The rearrangement joins TRBV29-1 to TRBJ1-2, with no clear D. Germline-derived CDR1 and CDR2 are SQVTM and ANQGSEA. V was shortened by 4 bases and J by 1 base, with 13 bases between the two germline ends. There are 14 residues in the CDR3.

This clonotype was found a few times. The chain links TRBV7-2 to TRBJ2-1, with D perhaps given as TRBD1 or TRBD2 (5 bases each). The germline V and J ends were trimmed by 1 base and 11 bases, with 6 bases remaining between them. There are 11 residues in the CDR3. CDR1 and CDR2 (germline): SGHTA, FQGNSA. The CDR3 sequence: CASSLVGQQFF. The CDR3 nucleotides are TGTGCCAGCAGCTTAGTGGGACAGCAGTTCTTC.

This clonotype was observed a few times. This chain uses TRBV6-1 with TRBJ1-1; unclear D gene. V lost 8 bases and J 1 base, leaving 11 bases between the germline ends. This CDR3 is built from 13 residues. In germline, CDR1 is MNHNS, CDR2 SASEGT. CDR3 in amino acids: CASSKEGNTEAFF. CDR3 DNA: TGTGCCAGCTCTAAGGAAGGGAACACTGAAGCTTTCTTT.

This clonotype turned up a few times. This sequence joins TRBV28 and TRBJ1-4, with 7 positions matching TRBD1. V dropped 4 bases and J dropped 8; count of bases not matched to a gene: 10. Per germline, CDR1 MDHEN and CDR2 SYDVKM. This CDR3 comprises 15 residues. In DNA, the CDR3 is TGTGCCAGCAGTTCCCTTGGGCAGGGGGAAGAAAAACTGTTTTTT. Its protein product is CASSSLGQGEEKLFF.

Of note for this clonotype: One end of the junction fails to match germline, which may point to a read error. V gene TRBV9 combines with J gene TRBJ1-2; D not certain. Germline CDR1 SGDLS, CDR2 YYNGEE. The CDR3 extends over 13 amino acids. The CDR3 DNA is TGTGCCAGCAGCGTAGTTCACGGGTATGGCCACACCTTC. This encodes CASSVVHGYGHTF.

V is TRBV5-1 and J is TRBJ2-6, with D possibly being TRBD2 (5 bases). In germline, CDR1 is SGHRS, CDR2 YFSETQ. V gave up 0 bases and J gave up 7 bases, with 20 bases separating them. The CDR3 contains 18 residues. The CDR3 coding sequence is TGCGCCAGCAGCTTGGTACCACTAGGGCAGCCAGGAGCCAACGTCCTGACTTTC. It is translated as CASSLVPLGQPGANVLTF. The full variable domain, its missing parts supplied by reference TRBV5-1 and TRBJ2-6, is KAGVTQTPRYLIKTRGQQVTLSCSPISGHRSVSWYQQTPGQGLQFLFEYFSETQRNKGNFPGRFSGRQFSNSRSEMNVSTLELGDSALYLCASSLVPLGQPGANVLTFGAGSRLTVL.

The sample holds many counts of this clonotype. This rearrangement joins TRBV12-3 or TRBV12-4 to TRBJ2-7; 11 bases are a match to TRBD2. Trimming cost V 5 bases and J 3 bases; bases outside gene matches: 6. The CDR3 runs to 15 residues. For the CDR3, the DNA is TGTGCCAGCAGTCCCGGGACTAGCGGCTTCTACGAGCAGTACTTC. Protein: CASSPGTSGFYEQYF.

This clonotype was seen many times. V gene TRBV2 combines with J gene TRBJ1-5; maybe TRBD1 (5 bases). V lost 1 base, J lost 3 bases, and 7 bases lay in between. Germline V CDR1 and CDR2: SNHLY, FYNNEI. The CDR3 is 14 residues long. CDR3 residues: CASSEGGTNQPQHF. CDR3 coding DNA: TGTGCCAGCAGTGAAGGGGGCACCAATCAGCCCCAGCATTTT.

In this sample, this clonotype turned up a few times. This chain connects TRBV12-3 or TRBV12-4 to TRBJ2-5; 7 bases agree with TRBD2. V was clipped by 1 base and J by 5 bases; unmatched bases: 10. The CDR3 has 16 amino acids. CDR3 in DNA: TGTGCCAGCAGTTTAGAGGTTGGCGGGAGAGGGGAGACCCAGTACTTC. As protein: CASSLEVGGRGETQYF.

This clonotype was detected a few times. The rearrangement uses TRBV12-5 and TRBJ2-2; D possibly corresponds to TRBD2 (5 bases). V lost 4 bases, J lost 1 base, and 13 bases lay in between. This CDR3 spans 16 amino acids. The germline gives CDR1 LGHNT, CDR2 FRNRAP. CDR3 bases: TGTGCTAGTGGTTCCCCCCCTCGGGGGAACACCGGGGAGCTGTTTTTT. This sequence encodes CASGSPPRGNTGELFF.

In its sample, this clonotype was seen a few times. V and J are TRBV11-2 and TRBJ1-1; 8 positions agree with TRBD1. V lost 5 bases and J lost 11; bases outside the gene matches: 10. The germline V gene has CDR1 SGHAT and CDR2 FQNNGV. This CDR3 spans 13 amino acids. The CDR3 DNA reads TGTGCCAGCAGCCGGGGACAGGAGGCGGAGGCTTTCTTT. Translation gives CASSRGQEAEAFF.

The chain recombines TRBV6-5 with TRBJ1-1; D gene uncertain. Germline loops: CDR1 MNHEY, CDR2 SVGAGI. The V and J ends lost 0 bases and 6 bases respectively, with 8 bases between them. This CDR3 spans 13 amino acids. The CDR3 spells CASSYSHRSEAFF. The DNA for the CDR3 is TGTGCCAGCAGTTACTCGCACAGATCTGAAGCTTTCTTT.

CDR3: CASAHHTLGQIQETQYF. CDR3 coding DNA: TGTGCCAGCGCGCACCACACTCTCGGGCAGATCCAAGAGACCCAGTACTTC. This chain connects TRBV6-1 to TRBJ2-5; unclear D gene. The CDR3 consists of 17 residues. Germline loops: CDR1 MNHNS, CDR2 SASEGT. The germline V and J ends were trimmed by 8 bases and 1 base, with 23 bases remaining between them.

This chain joins TRBV7-6 and TRBJ2-2, with D possibly being TRBD1 or TRBD2 (6 bases each). V was clipped by 5 bases and J by 2 bases, with 15 bases between them. There are 16 residues in the CDR3. Germline V gives CDR1 SGHVS, CDR2 FNYEAQ. The CDR3 region is CASSPLEGGNTGELFF. The CDR3 DNA reads as TGTGCCAGCAGCCCCTTAGAGGGGGGTAACACCGGGGAGCTGTTTTTT.

The chain recombines TRBV30 with TRBJ1-6, with D unresolved. The CDR3 has 14 residues. Trimming pared 0 bases from V and 9 bases from J, leaving 12 bases between. CDR1 and CDR2 from the germline V gene are GTSNPN and SVGIG (reference sequence). Here the CDR3 reads CAWSVGSGASPLHF. Written as DNA, the CDR3 is TGTGCCTGGAGTGTAGGCTCGGGAGCTTCACCCCTCCACTTT.

This clonotype was seen a handful of times. The J gene is TRBJ1-4, the V gene TRBV3-1, with D perhaps TRBD1 (6 bases). The V end was cut by 2 bases, the J end by 8 bases, with 18 bases between. CDR1 is LGHDT, CDR2 YNNKEL, per germline (reference sequence). CDR3 size: 16 residues. Here the CDR3 reads CASSQSRGQRGEKLFF. The CDR3, as DNA: TGTGCCAGCAGCCAATCACGGGGGCAGCGAGGGGAAAAACTGTTTTTT.

This clonotype was seen just once. The chain couples TRBV5-1 to TRBJ1-1, with D possibly matching TRBD1 (5 bases). This CDR3 spans 18 amino acids. Germline V CDR1 and CDR2: SGHRS, YFSETQ. Trimming removed 2 bases at V and 1 base at J, with 21 bases between. The CDR3 is CASSLGRTLLARNTEAFF. The CDR3 DNA reads as TGCGCCAGCAGCTTAGGTAGGACACTTTTAGCCCGGAACACTGAAGCTTTCTTT.

This CDR3 is CASSLAGGQAGSGANVLTF. CDR3 nucleotide sequence: TGCGCCAGCAGCTTGGCCGGGGGACAGGCAGGATCTGGGGCCAACGTCCTGACTTTC. The chain links TRBV5-1 to TRBJ2-6, with 8 bases aligning to TRBD1. There are 19 residues in the CDR3. V shed 0 bases, J shed 1 base, and the junction held 9 bases outside the gene matches. In germline, CDR1 is SGHRS, CDR2 YFSETQ.

The genes are TRBV5-6 and TRBJ2-7, with TRBD2 matching over 9 bases. In germline, CDR1 is SGHDT, CDR2 YYEEEE. V was pared by 4 bases and J by 3 bases, with 8 bases of the junction left unmatched. The CDR3 sequence is 15 residues long. CDR3 in amino acids: CASSQGLADIYEQYF. For the CDR3, the DNA is TGTGCCAGCAGCCAGGGACTAGCAGATATCTACGAGCAGTACTTC.

This clonotype was observed many times. The J gene is TRBJ2-7, the V gene TRBV6-1; TRBD2 agrees at 9 bases. The germline V gene encodes CDR1 MNHNS and CDR2 SASEGT. The CDR3 has 15 residues. V gave up 0 bases and J gave up 3 bases; unmatched junction bases: 3. The chain's CDR3 is CASSEASGRYYEQYF. CDR3 nucleotide sequence: TGTGCCAGCAGTGAAGCCAGCGGGAGGTACTACGAGCAGTACTTC.

In its sample, this clonotype was seen many times. This rearrangement joins TRBV6-5 to TRBJ1-1; D might be TRBD1 (6 bases). The CDR3 is 16 amino acids. Germline CDR1 MNHEY, CDR2 SVGAGI. V shed 4 bases and J shed 1 base, with 16 bases lying between them. The DNA of the CDR3 is TGTGCCAGCAGTTTCCAGATCGGGACACCGAACACTGAAGCTTTCTTT. Protein sequence: CASSFQIGTPNTEAFF.

This clonotype was seen at least ten times. The rearrangement uses TRBV11-2 and TRBJ2-5, with D possibly matching TRBD2 (6 bases). CDR1 is SGHAT, CDR2 FQNNGV, per germline. V shed 3 bases and J shed 3 bases, with 14 bases lying between them. This CDR3 is 15 amino acids long. In nucleotides, the CDR3 is TGTGCCAGCAGCTTCCGCCTGGCGGGAAAAGAGACCCAGTACTTC. It encodes CASSFRLAGKETQYF.

The chain links TRBV4-1 to TRBJ1-6; tentatively, D is TRBD1 (5 bases). This CDR3 has 15 amino acids. The germline V gene encodes CDR1 MGHRA and CDR2 YSYEKL. V shed 8 bases and J shed 9 bases, with 20 bases lying between them. The CDR3 DNA sequence: TGCGCCAGCCGCACCCGGGACCCTAACGGTTCACCCCTCCACTTT. Translating it yields CASRTRDPNGSPLHF.

This clonotype was picked up many times. This rearrangement joins TRBV27 to TRBJ1-2, with D possibly being TRBD1 (6 bases). Germline V CDR1 and CDR2: MNHEY, SMNVEV (reference sequence). Between the trimmed V and J ends, which lost 3 bases and 4 bases, there was a span of 12 bases. The CDR3 covers 14 residues. CDR3 amino acids: CASSFPDSSYGYTF. Written as DNA, the CDR3 is TGTGCCAGCAGTTTCCCGGACAGTAGCTATGGCTACACCTTC.

The chain employs TRBV30 and TRBJ2-4; 7 bases are a match to TRBD2. The CDR3 covers 13 residues. Germline V gene sequence: CDR1 GTSNPN, CDR2 SVGIG (reference sequence). Trimming at V came to 1 base and at J to 6 bases, leaving 3 bases not matched to a gene. CDR3 loop: CAWSASGINIQYF. The CDR3 DNA reads TGTGCCTGGAGTGCCAGCGGGATAAACATTCAGTACTTC.

The CDR3 loop is CASSPAETGELFF. The CDR3 nucleotides are TGTGCCAGCAGTCCCGCCGAGACCGGGGAGCTGTTTTTT. The chain employs TRBV27 and TRBJ2-2, with D unclear. Deletions cut 5 bases from V and 5 bases from J, with 9 bases between. The CDR3 is 13 amino acids. CDR1 and CDR2 (germline): MNHEY, SMNVEV (reference sequence).

The rearrangement uses TRBV20-1 and TRBJ2-5; 9 bases align to TRBD2. CDR3 length: 18 residues. CDR1 is DFQATT and CDR2 is SNEGSKA in the germline V gene (reference sequence). Germline trimming cut 6 bases from V and 5 bases from J; bases unmatched to any gene: 22. CDR3 sequence reads: CSAGGRVAGDHSLETQYF. The CDR3 DNA is TGCAGTGCCGGTGGTCGGGTAGCGGGAGATCATAGCTTGGAGACCCAGTACTTC.